The TCR beta chain described here comes from a study of regulatory T cells in long-lasting Graves disease. In this sample, this clonotype turned up many times. Arm-PCR of CDR3 regions and iRepertoire HTBI primers were the basis on which TCR beta libraries were built. TCRdb analysed the multiplex PCR reads with MiXCR anew, one entry per CDR3 protein. In the table there are around 510,000 distinct CDR3 sequences, around 20% of which are singletons. The CDR3 is 13 residues long. Trimming cost V 4 bases and J 0 bases; bases outside gene matches: 3. The germline V gene has CDR1 DFQATT and CDR2 SNEGSKA (reference sequence). Time point given: persistent/refractory GD, antithyroid drugs over 5 years with positive TRAb. Researchers made the TCR library from RNA that was extracted from PBMCs.

The material was peripheral blood mononuclear cells (PBMCs), obtained when the disease was refractory, from a patient treated with antithyroid drugs. This clonotype was obtained from a female donor with Graves disease. The rearrangement links TRBV20-1 to TRBJ2-7, with 7 bases identical to TRBD1. DNA for the CDR3: TGCAGTGCTACGACAGGGAGCTCCTACGAGCAGTACTTC. Encoded protein: CSATTGSSYEQYF.